The T cell receptor beta chain under discussion was sequenced for a study of T cells in Graves' hyperthyroidism and ophthalmopathy. This clonotype was seen at least ten times. J gave up 4 bases and V 0 bases, and 10 bases lay outside the gene matches. The CDR3 spans 17 residues. Germline V gene sequence: CDR1 MNHEY, CDR2 SVGEGT. Researchers took RNA transcripts and amplified the TCR beta CDR3 regions from them. In the first-round RT-PCR of the TCR CDR3, the HTBI primer set was used. TCRdb ran MiXCR on the multiplex PCR reads and lists one entry per CDR3 protein. The data show hundreds of thousands of distinct CDR3 sequences, roughly 15% seen once.

The source material was blood. This clonotype originated in a woman in her thirties or forties with Graves' ophthalmopathy. This chain links TRBV6-2 or TRBV6-3 with TRBJ2-7, with 9 nucleotides matching TRBD1. The CDR3 loop is CASSYSLRDRASYEQYF. In DNA, the CDR3 is TGTGCCAGCAGTTACTCTCTCCGGGACAGGGCCTCTTACGAGCAGTACTTC.